This T cell receptor (beta chain) appears in the sequencing data of a study of control samples from healthy donors and cancer patients. TCRdb's table, derived via immunoSEQ multiplex PCR, lists solely in-frame clones and lacks some. The data hold roughly 120,000 clones, with 85% to 95% observed a single time. The CDR3 consists of 17 residues. The chain recombines TRBV1 with TRBJ1-2. TRBV1 is a pseudogene locus. The source is a man aged 45-60 years with head and neck cancer. Sequencing was done on a sample of PBMCs. The CDR3 region has the DNA TGCACCAGCTCCCAATCCCCTTTCGGGGGAGATAACTATGGCTACACCTTC. It specifies CTSSQSPFGGDNYGYTF.